The 29 T cell receptor beta chains listed next were all sequenced from one sample in a study of cytomegalovirus exposure and HLA in healthy donors. The PCR had 60 Vbeta and 13 Jbeta primers. Produced via immunoSEQ multiplex PCR; TCRdb's table is partial and in-frame only. Counted here are around 130,000 clones, 80% occurring once; the ten biggest clones make up 4% to 4.5%. Sequenced input: PBMCs. All receptors derive from a woman aged 40 to 55 in good health and CMV-seronegative.

This clone turned up a few times. The chain carries TRBV19 and TRBJ1-5; D is unclear. The germline V gene has CDR1 LNHDA and CDR2 SQIVND (reference sequence). V gave up 3 bases and J gave up 5 bases, with 11 bases separating them. The CDR3 is 14 residues long. Here the CDR3 DNA reads TGTGCCAGTAGTATTTTTGGGAGCGATCAGCCCCAGCATTTT. Its protein is CASSIFGSDQPQHF.

This chain connects TRBV7-9 to TRBJ2-1, with 9 bases lining up with TRBD2. This CDR3 spans 14 amino acids. CDR1 is SEHNR, CDR2 FQNEAQ, per germline (reference sequence). V trimming: 3 bases; J trimming: 6 bases; junction bases outside the gene matches: 3. The CDR3 spells CASSLTSGVNEQFF. The CDR3 DNA reads TGTGCCAGCAGCTTGACTAGCGGAGTCAATGAGCAGTTCTTC.

This clone was seen a handful of times. V is TRBV6-5 and J is TRBJ1-3; no clear D. V was shortened by 0 bases and J by 0 bases, with 6 bases between the two germline ends. Germline assignment: CDR1 MNHEY and CDR2 SVGAGI. The CDR3 sequence is 15 residues long. The CDR3, as DNA: TGTGCCAGCAGTTACTCGACGGGCTCTGGAAACACCATATATTTT. Its protein is CASSYSTGSGNTIYF.

This clone showed up just a few times. The chain couples TRBV4-1 to TRBJ1-4; D not certain. From germline, CDR1 is MGHRA and CDR2 YSYEKL. Deletions cut 5 bases from V and 5 bases from J, with 15 bases between. This CDR3 is 15 amino acids long. The CDR3, as DNA: TGCGCCAGCAGCTCCCTGCGCGACTTAAATGAAAAACTGTTTTTT. Translating gives CASSSLRDLNEKLFF.

This chain links TRBV5-4 with TRBJ1-4; tentative D call: TRBD1 (5 bases). V lost 3 bases and J 3 bases, leaving 9 bases between the germline ends. This CDR3 is 14 amino acids long. Germline V gene data show CDR1 as SGHNT and CDR2 as YYREEE (reference sequence). For the CDR3, the DNA is TGTGCCAGCAGCTCGGGGGTGGCTAATGAAAAACTGTTTTTT. Translating it yields CASSSGVANEKLFF.

V gene TRBV5-6 combines with J gene TRBJ1-5; 7 bases fit TRBD1. Germline trimming cut 6 bases from V and 5 bases from J; bases unmatched to any gene: 14. CDR1 is SGHDT and CDR2 is YYEEEE in the germline V gene. The CDR3 is 16 amino acids. DNA for the CDR3: TGTGCCAGCACCTTCGGAGGGGGCCCTTTAGATCAGCCCCAGCATTTT. This codes for CASTFGGGPLDQPQHF.

This rearrangement joins TRBV5-1 to TRBJ1-2; D is perhaps TRBD1 (6 bases). V was pared by 4 bases and J by 6 bases, with 13 bases between. In germline, CDR1 is SGHRS, CDR2 YFSETQ. The length of the CDR3 is 13 residues. CDR3 sequence: CASSLSPGDGYTF. CDR3 coding DNA: TGCGCCAGCAGCCTGTCCCCAGGGGATGGCTACACCTTC.

The CDR3 region is CASHTDRGQYGYTF. CDR3 bases: TGTGCCAGTCACACGGACAGGGGGCAATATGGCTACACCTTC. The chain couples TRBV19 to TRBJ1-2; 11 nucleotides line up with TRBD1. V trimming: 8 bases; J trimming: 5 bases; junction bases outside the gene matches: 7. Germline CDR1 reads LNHDA; CDR2 reads SQIVND (reference sequence). The CDR3 is 14 residues long.

This chain links TRBV7-9 with TRBJ2-7; D is possibly TRBD1 (6 bases). Germline CDR1 SEHNR, CDR2 FQNEAQ (reference sequence). V was pared by 5 bases and J by 0 bases, with 17 bases between. The CDR3 sequence is 16 residues long. CDR3 region: CASSPSQGPSSYEQYF. Written as DNA, the CDR3 is TGTGCCAGCAGCCCCTCTCAGGGGCCCAGCTCCTACGAGCAGTACTTC. Variable domain in full (rest from reference TRBV7-9 and TRBJ2-7): DTGVSQNPRHKITKRGQNVTFRCDPISEHNRLYWYRQTLGQGPEFLTYFQNEAQLEKSRLLSDRFSAERPKGSFSTLEIQRTEQGDSAMYLCASSPSQGPSSYEQYFGPGTRLTVT.

The sample holds a few counts of this clone. This sequence joins TRBV7-9 and TRBJ1-3; TRBD1 aligns across 7 bases. Trimming cost V 7 bases and J 0 bases; bases outside gene matches: 6. The CDR3 contains 15 residues. The germline CDR1 and CDR2 sequences are SEHNR and FQNEAQ (reference sequence). In DNA, the CDR3 is TGTGCCAGCAACCGGGACAGTCCCTCTGGAAACACCATATATTTT. This gives the protein CASNRDSPSGNTIYF.

J is TRBJ2-1 and V is TRBV6-1; TRBD1 aligns across 8 bases. CDR3 length: 15 residues. Germline V gene sequence: CDR1 MNHNS, CDR2 SASEGT. After removal of 7 bases from V and 3 bases from J, the junction contained 8 bases not matched to a gene. The CDR3 sequence: CASKLGTGGYNEQFF. CDR3 in DNA: TGTGCCAGCAAACTTGGAACAGGGGGCTACAATGAGCAGTTCTTC.

V is TRBV4-1 and J is TRBJ1-2; D is unresolved. The CDR3 consists of 15 residues. Between the trimmed V and J ends, which lost 0 bases and 2 bases, there was a span of 10 bases. CDR1 MGHRA and CDR2 YSYEKL come from the germline V gene. DNA of the CDR3: TGCGCCAGCAGCCAAGATCAGACACAGAACTATGGCTACACCTTC. Its translation is CASSQDQTQNYGYTF.

This chain joins TRBV7-3 and TRBJ1-1; 12 bases are a match to TRBD1. The CDR3 is made up of 18 amino acids. Germline lookup yields CDR1 SGHTA and CDR2 FQGTGA. J lost 0 bases, V lost 1 base, and 6 bases had no gene match. DNA for the CDR3: TGTGCCAGCAGCTTAAAGGGACAGGGGGCTAGTATGAACACTGAAGCTTTCTTT. It encodes CASSLKGQGASMNTEAFF.

The J gene is TRBJ2-5, the V gene TRBV11-1, with TRBD1 matching 7 bases. Germline CDR1 SGHAT, CDR2 FQDESV (reference sequence). Trimming removed 8 bases from V and 1 base from J; junction bases left unmatched: 4. The CDR3 covers 13 residues. DNA for the CDR3: TGTGCCAGCCGCGACAGGGCCCAAGAGACCCAGTACTTC. It is translated as CASRDRAQETQYF. Full variable domain (missing parts from reference TRBV11-1 and TRBJ2-5): EAEVAQSPRYKITEKSQAVAFWCDPISGHATLYWYRQILGQGPELLVQFQDESVVDDSQLPKDRFSAERLKGVDSTLKIQPAELGDSAMYLCASRDRAQETQYFGPGTRLLVL.

The chain combines TRBV2 with TRBJ2-4; 12 nucleotides match TRBD2. Germline values: CDR1 SNHLY, CDR2 FYNNEI. The CDR3 runs 16 residues. V was pared by 4 bases and J by 7 bases, with 8 bases of the junction left unmatched. CDR3 loop: CASSGASGRALNIQYF. CDR3 bases: TGTGCCAGCAGTGGGGCTAGCGGGAGGGCCCTGAACATTCAGTACTTC. The entire variable domain, with the rest obtained from reference TRBV2 and TRBJ2-4, is as follows: EPEVTQTPSHQVTQMGQEVILRCVPISNHLYFYWYRQILGQKVEFLVSFYNNEISEKSEIFDDQFSVERPDGSNFTLKIRSTKLEDSAMYFCASSGASGRALNIQYFGAGTRLSVL.

The J gene is TRBJ1-1, the V gene TRBV6-5; the D gene is possibly TRBD1 (6 bases). The V end lost 5 bases, the J end lost 0 bases, and 7 bases lay between the germline ends. Germline V lookup: CDR1 MNHEY, CDR2 SVGAGI. This CDR3 has 13 residues. This CDR3 is CASSRQVNTEAFF. CDR3 coding DNA: TGTGCCAGCAGTCGACAGGTGAACACTGAAGCTTTCTTT.

The genes are TRBV28 and TRBJ1-1, with D possibly TRBD1 on 6 matching bases. The CDR3 runs to 15 residues. V was pared by 6 bases and J by 5 bases, with 19 bases between. The germline V gene has CDR1 MDHEN and CDR2 SYDVKM. The CDR3 spells CASSQTHGGRTEAFF. CDR3 bases: TGTGCCAGCAGCCAAACCCACGGGGGGCGGACTGAAGCTTTCTTT.

In regard to this clone: Germline and junction disagree at one end, which may indicate a read error. The identical CDR3 is also encoded by other nucleotide sequences in the sample. This chain connects TRBV7-9 to TRBJ2-7; D possibly corresponds to TRBD1 (6 bases). CDR1 is SEHNR and CDR2 is FQNEAQ in the germline V gene (reference sequence). This CDR3 is built from 16 residues. CDR3 DNA sequence: TGCGCCAGCAGCAATTTACAGGGATTTGCTACCTACGAGCAGTACTTC. Protein sequence: CASSNLQGFATYEQYF.

This sequence joins TRBV6-5 and TRBJ2-7; 11 nucleotides match TRBD2. The CDR3 length is 14 residues. With V trimmed by 6 bases and J by 5 bases, 6 bases remained unmatched. In germline, CDR1 is MNHEY, CDR2 SVGAGI. CDR3 sequence: CASRLLAGVNEQYF. Written as DNA, the CDR3 is TGTGCCAGCAGGCTACTAGCGGGAGTCAACGAGCAGTACTTC.

The J gene is TRBJ1-2, the V gene TRBV6-5; tentative D call: TRBD1 (6 bases). V was trimmed by 6 bases and J by 4 bases, leaving 12 bases between them. The germline V gene encodes CDR1 MNHEY and CDR2 SVGAGI. The CDR3 is 13 amino acids. The CDR3 nucleotides are TGTGCCAGCAGGGACAAGGACAGCTATGGCTACACCTTC. Translation gives CASRDKDSYGYTF.

The chain combines TRBV9 with TRBJ1-2; 7 bases align to TRBD1. Trimming removed 0 bases from V and 4 bases from J; junction bases left unmatched: 3. Germline V gives CDR1 SGDLS, CDR2 YYNGEE. The CDR3 spans 14 residues. CDR3 loop: CASSVGPGGYGYTF. CDR3 DNA sequence: TGTGCCAGCAGCGTAGGACCAGGGGGCTATGGCTACACCTTC.

Turning to this clone: One end of the junction does not line up with germline, which may come from a read error. J is TRBJ2-3 and V is TRBV7-7; no clear D gene. This CDR3 has 15 amino acids. The germline V gene encodes CDR1 SSHAT and CDR2 FNYEAQ (reference sequence). CDR3 amino acids: CASSLGVLGTDTQYF. CDR3 coding DNA: TGTGCTAGCAGCTTAGGAGTTCTGGGCACAGATACGCAGTATTTT. Full variable domain (missing parts from reference TRBV7-7 and TRBJ2-3): GAGVSQSPRYKVTKRGQDVTLRCDPISSHATLYWYQQALGQGPEFLTYFNYEAQPDKSGLPSDRFSAERPEGSISTLTIQRTEQRDSAMYRCASSLGVLGTDTQYFGPGTRLTVL.

The chain has TRBV4-2 and TRBJ2-7; possibly TRBD2 for D (6 bases). The CDR3 is 16 amino acids. The V end lost 0 bases, the J end lost 1 base, and 13 bases lay between the germline ends. CDR1 is LGHNA and CDR2 is YNFKEQ in the germline V gene. CDR3 nucleotide sequence: TGTGCCAGCAGCCAAGAGTTCGGAGGACTATCCTACGAGCAGTACTTC. It specifies CASSQEFGGLSYEQYF.

The chain couples TRBV5-1 to TRBJ2-5; no clear D. V was clipped by 0 bases and J by 0 bases, with 9 bases between them. Looked up from germline, CDR1 is SGHRS and CDR2 is YFSETQ. The CDR3 is made up of 15 amino acids. The CDR3 DNA is TGCGCCAGCAGCTTGGCGGCGGTCTACCAAGAGACCCAGTACTTC. This gives the protein CASSLAAVYQETQYF.

The rearrangement links TRBV2 to TRBJ2-4; tentatively, D is TRBD1 (5 bases). Between the trimmed V and J ends, which lost 7 bases and 0 bases, there was a span of 16 bases. The germline gives CDR1 SNHLY, CDR2 FYNNEI. This CDR3 region has 16 residues. The CDR3 spells CASTERDSLAKNIQYF. The CDR3 DNA reads TGTGCCAGCACCGAACGAGACAGCCTAGCCAAAAACATTCAGTACTTC.

The CDR3 region has the DNA TGTGCCAGCAGCTTCGGTAGCGGGACCCCGGGGGGAAAGACCCAGTACTTC. Residues: CASSFGSGTPGGKTQYF. The chain couples TRBV7-3 to TRBJ2-5, with 8 positions matching TRBD2. The CDR3 has 17 amino acids. Germline loops: CDR1 SGHTA, CDR2 FQGTGA. V was clipped by 3 bases and J by 6 bases; unmatched bases: 15.

The chain recombines TRBV6-6 with TRBJ2-2; TRBD2 agrees at 8 bases. V shed 4 bases and J 1 base; nucleotides not matched to a gene: 2. The CDR3 contains 15 residues. Germline CDR1 and CDR2: MNHNY and SVGAGI (reference sequence). CDR3 sequence reads: CASSFSGGNTGELFF. In DNA, the CDR3 is TGTGCCAGCAGTTTCAGCGGGGGGAACACCGGGGAGCTGTTTTTT.

This clone occurred once. The rearrangement uses TRBV7-9 and TRBJ1-4; D uncertain. Germline CDR1 is SEHNR and CDR2 is FQNEAQ (reference sequence). V gave up 1 base and J gave up 0 bases, with 3 bases separating them. The CDR3 runs to 14 residues. Here the CDR3 reads CASSLVSTNEKLFF. CDR3 nucleotide sequence: TGTGCCAGCAGCTTAGTCTCAACTAATGAAAAACTGTTTTTT.

The genes are TRBV5-1 and TRBJ2-2; TRBD1 aligns across 9 bases. Per the germline V gene, CDR1 is SGHRS and CDR2 is YFSETQ. The CDR3 sequence is 18 residues long. V lost 4 bases to trimming and J lost 3 bases; unmatched junction nucleotides: 13. Here the CDR3 reads CASSPLGWTGADTGELFF. The CDR3 DNA reads TGCGCCAGCAGCCCCCTGGGGTGGACAGGGGCGGACACCGGGGAGCTGTTTTTT.